The 12 T cell receptor beta chains reported below all come from one sample, sequenced in a study of liver allograft versus peripheral blood T cells. For the study at large: The authors compared T cell receptor repertoires in transplanted livers with recipients' peripheral blood repertoires.

MiXCR, run by TCRdb on the reads, gives a single entry per CDR3 protein. The sample lists thousands of distinct CDR3 sequences; over 15% were seen once. Receptors were obtained from a human patient who had a liver transplant. Some T cells may originate from the graft donor.

This clonotype was seen only a few times. V and J are TRBV2 and TRBJ1-6; 9 bases line up with TRBD1. This CDR3 region has 14 residues. CDR1 is SNHLY, CDR2 FYNNEI, per germline. V lost 4 bases and J lost 7; bases outside the gene matches: 2. This CDR3 reads CASSGQGGNSPLHF. CDR3 DNA: TGTGCCAGCAGTGGACAGGGGGGGAATTCACCCCTCCACTTT.

By sample fraction, this clonotype is medium-sized. The chain is built from TRBV18 and TRBJ2-1; D might be TRBD1 or TRBD2, each matching 5 bases. Germline V gives CDR1 KGHSH, CDR2 LQKENI. CDR3 length: 13 amino acids. V was clipped by 0 bases and J by 8 bases, with 8 bases between them. The CDR3 DNA follows: TGTGCCAGCTCACCACCGGGGCGGGATGAGCAGTTCTTC. Its protein is CASSPPGRDEQFF.

This clonotype was found a few times. The genes are TRBV12-5 and TRBJ2-3; 10 bases agree with TRBD2. The germline V gene has CDR1 LGHNT and CDR2 FRNRAP. The V segment lost 2 bases and the J segment 1 base; nucleotides outside the gene matches: 3. CDR3 length equals 16 residues. As DNA, the CDR3 is TGTGCTAGTGGTTTGACCGGGACTAGCGGCACAGATACGCAGTATTTT. Translating gives CASGLTGTSGTDTQYF.

Judged by abundance, this clonotype is medium-sized. The chain combines TRBV18 with TRBJ1-3; weak D call: TRBD1 (5 bases). V lost 3 bases to trimming and J lost 5 bases, with 17 bases between them. The germline CDR1 and CDR2 sequences are KGHSH and LQKENI. This CDR3 spans 16 amino acids. CDR3 amino acids: CASSPFGTTGRNTIYF. As DNA, the CDR3 is TGTGCCAGCTCACCCTTTGGAACGACGGGGCGAAACACCATATATTTT. The full variable domain, completed using reference TRBV18 and TRBJ1-3, is NAGVMQNPRHLVRRRGQEARLRCSPMKGHSHVYWYRQLPEEGLKFMVYLQKENIIDESGMPKERFSAEFPKEGPSILRIQQVVRGDSAAYFCASSPFGTTGRNTIYFGEGSWLTVV.

The chain couples TRBV7-3 to TRBJ1-2; maybe TRBD1 (5 bases). There are 13 residues in the CDR3. CDR1 and CDR2 (germline): SGHTA, FQGTGA. V lost 3 bases and J 4 bases, leaving 9 bases between the germline ends. This CDR3 is CASSLGGGYGYTF. The CDR3 DNA is TGTGCCAGCAGCTTGGGGGGTGGCTATGGCTACACCTTC.

This clonotype was detected only a few times. This chain uses TRBV5-4 with TRBJ2-3; 9 nucleotides align to TRBD2. J lost 4 bases, V lost 4 bases, and 10 bases had no gene match. The germline CDR1 and CDR2 sequences are SGHNT and YYREEE (reference sequence). This CDR3 comprises 16 residues. CDR3 coding DNA: TGTGCCAGCAGCCCCTTAGCGGGGGCCCGCCCAGATACGCAGTATTTT. It yields the protein CASSPLAGARPDTQYF.

V and J are TRBV12-3 or TRBV12-4 and TRBJ1-5, with D perhaps matching TRBD1 (5 bases). This CDR3 has 12 residues. Trimming took off 5 bases at V and 6 bases at J, with 8 bases between the two ends. The CDR3 DNA reads as TGTGCCAGCAGTCAAGACAGTCAGCCCCAGCATTTT. Its protein is CASSQDSQPQHF.

This clonotype has just a few counts. The genes are TRBV5-4 and TRBJ1-4; 10 nucleotides match TRBD1. Germline assignment: CDR1 SGHNT and CDR2 YYREEE (reference sequence). With V trimmed by 4 bases and J by 7 bases, 4 bases remained unmatched. CDR3 length: 14 residues. Here the CDR3 reads CASSPGTGAEKLFF. The CDR3 nucleotides read TGTGCCAGCAGCCCCGGGACAGGGGCTGAAAAACTGTTTTTT.

This clonotype is termed medium-sized. V usage is TRBV12-3 or TRBV12-4 and J usage is TRBJ1-5; 10 positions match TRBD1. The CDR3 totals 15 residues. The V segment lost 6 bases and the J segment 7 bases; nucleotides outside the gene matches: 9. CDR3: CASSFQGGQGQPQHF. CDR3 coding DNA: TGTGCCAGCAGCTTCCAGGGGGGACAGGGGCAGCCCCAGCATTTT.

The genes are TRBV9 and TRBJ1-2, with D hard to call. The CDR3 is 14 residues long. Germline V gene data show CDR1 as SGDLS and CDR2 as YYNGEE. Trimming removed 0 bases at V and 2 bases at J, with 8 bases between. The CDR3 nucleotides are TGTGCCAGCAGCGTAGGACATATCAACTATGGCTACACCTTC. Protein sequence: CASSVGHINYGYTF.

For the CDR3, the DNA is TGTGCGCCCGGGGGGACAGGGGGGAATGAAAAACTGTTTTTT. It is translated as CAPGGTGGNEKLFF. The rearrangement uses TRBV27 and TRBJ1-4, with 11 bases identical to TRBD1. Germline V gives CDR1 MNHEY, CDR2 SMNVEV (reference sequence). The CDR3 extends over 14 amino acids.

The chain carries TRBV7-9 and TRBJ1-1; D is possibly TRBD1 (5 bases). The CDR3 runs 11 residues. In germline, CDR1 is SEHNR, CDR2 FQNEAQ (reference sequence). Trimming left V 7 bases short and J 7 bases short, with 10 bases between. CDR3 in DNA: TGTGCCAGCACCTCGGGGGATGAAGCTTTCTTT. Protein: CASTSGDEAFF.